This is a list of T cell receptor beta chains from one sample in a study of cytomegalovirus exposure and HLA in healthy donors. The table came from immunoSEQ multiplex PCR; TCRdb's copy has only in-frame clones and leaves some out. The data hold 75,000 to 95,000 clones, with around 77% observed a single time. The sequencing input was PBMCs. Every receptor here comes from a man aged 50-60 years in good health and CMV-seronegative. The CDR3 runs from the conserved cysteine through the conserved F or W. A D gene is named only where the DNA matches it firmly. Clone size appears in some rows only: once, few, many, or a class for an expanded clone.

clone size: NA; J gene: TRBJ1-2; D gene: NA; V gene: TRBV5-1; CDR3 DNA: TGCGCCAGCAGCGAGGACAGTAAGATCTATGGCTACACCTTC; CDR3 protein: CASSEDSKIYGYTF
clone size: NA; J gene: TRBJ1-5; D gene: NA; V gene: TRBV6-1; CDR3 DNA: TGTGCCAGCAGTGAATTATCGGTGGGCAATCAGCCCCAGCATTTT; CDR3 protein: CASSELSVGNQPQHF
clone size: once; J gene: TRBJ1-2; D gene: TRBD1; V gene: TRBV7-9; CDR3 DNA: TGTGCCAGCAGCGGGACAGGAAGTGGAGGCTATGGCTACACCTTC; CDR3 protein: CASSGTGSGGYGYTF
clone size: NA; J gene: TRBJ2-3; D gene: NA; V gene: TRBV5-1; CDR3 DNA: TGCGCCAGCAGCTTGGGTGGGGGGACCACCACAGATACGCAGTATTTT; CDR3 protein: CASSLGGGTTTDTQYF
clone size: NA; J gene: TRBJ1-3; D gene: TRBD1; V gene: TRBV9; CDR3 DNA: TGTGCCAGCAGCGTAGGGACAGGAGTATCTGGAAACACCATATATTTT; CDR3 protein: CASSVGTGVSGNTIYF
clone size: NA; J gene: TRBJ2-7; D gene: TRBD2; V gene: TRBV28; CDR3 DNA: TGTGCCAGCAGTCTAGCGGAATACGAGCAGTACTTC; CDR3 protein: CASSLAEYEQYF
clone size: NA; J gene: TRBJ2-7; D gene: TRBD1; V gene: TRBV25-1; CDR3 DNA: TGTGCCAGCAGTGCCATGGGGACAGGCGATCTCGGGCGGGAGCAGTACTTC; CDR3 protein: CASSAMGTGDLGREQYF
clone size: NA; J gene: TRBJ1-2; D gene: NA; V gene: TRBV19; CDR3 DNA: TGTGCCAGTAGTATAGAGGGGCCCTATGGCTACACCTTC; CDR3 protein: CASSIEGPYGYTF
clone size: NA; J gene: TRBJ1-3; D gene: NA; V gene: TRBV5-1; CDR3 DNA: TGCGCCAGCAGCTTGGGGCAGGGAGGGACTGGAAACACCATATATTTT; CDR3 protein: CASSLGQGGTGNTIYF
clone size: NA; J gene: TRBJ2-7; D gene: NA; V gene: TRBV10-3; CDR3 DNA: TGTGCCATCAGTGGGGGGCAGCTCTCCGAGCAGTACTTC; CDR3 protein: CAISGGQLSEQYF
clone size: NA; J gene: TRBJ1-1; D gene: NA; V gene: TRBV5-1; CDR3 DNA: TGCGCCAGCAGCTTGCAGGAACGGGGTGAAGCTTTCTTT; CDR3 protein: CASSLQERGEAFF
clone size: NA; J gene: TRBJ2-2; D gene: NA; V gene: TRBV2; CDR3 DNA: TGTGCCGGGGGAGGAGGGACCGGGGAGCTGTTTTTT; CDR3 protein: CAGGGGTGELFF
clone size: NA; J gene: TRBJ2-1; D gene: TRBD2; V gene: TRBV2; CDR3 DNA: TGTGCCAGCAAAAGGACAGCGGGGGCTAGCAATGAGCAGTTCTTC; CDR3 protein: CASKRTAGASNEQFF
clone size: NA; J gene: TRBJ1-2; D gene: NA; V gene: TRBV28; CDR3 DNA: TGTGCCAGCAATACGGGGATCGGCTACACCTTC; CDR3 protein: CASNTGIGYTF
clone size: NA; J gene: TRBJ1-2; D gene: NA; V gene: TRBV15; CDR3 DNA: TGTGCCACCAGCCAGGACAGTAACTATGGCTACACCTTC; CDR3 protein: CATSQDSNYGYTF
clone size: NA; J gene: TRBJ2-2; D gene: NA; V gene: TRBV30; CDR3 DNA: TGTGCCTGGAGTCGAGCGGTCCCGAACACCGGGGAGCTGTTTTTT; CDR3 protein: CAWSRAVPNTGELFF
clone size: NA; J gene: TRBJ2-1; D gene: NA; V gene: TRBV18; CDR3 DNA: TGTGCCAGCTCACCCGACCTAGGGGGTTACAATGAGCAGTTCTTC; CDR3 protein: CASSPDLGGYNEQFF
clone size: NA; J gene: TRBJ1-1; D gene: TRBD1; V gene: TRBV19; CDR3 DNA: TGTGCCAGTAGCCCCGGGTACGGGACAGGGGATTTCACTGAAGCTTTCTTT; CDR3 protein: CASSPGYGTGDFTEAFF
clone size: once; J gene: TRBJ2-4; D gene: NA; V gene: TRBV9; CDR3 DNA: TGTGCCAGCAGCGGAAGGGCAGGGAGGGGGATTATTGGCAAAAACATTCAGTACTTC; CDR3 protein: CASSGRAGRGIIGKNIQYF
clone size: NA; J gene: TRBJ1-1; D gene: NA; V gene: TRBV6-4; CDR3 DNA: TGTGCCAGCAGTGCACAGGATAGAGGCACTGAAGCTTTCTTT; CDR3 protein: CASSAQDRGTEAFF
clone size: NA; J gene: TRBJ2-1; D gene: TRBD1; V gene: TRBV12-5; CDR3 DNA: TGTGCTAGTGGTTCTAAACCAAAGACAGGGATGGGCTACAATGAGCAGTTCTTC; CDR3 protein: CASGSKPKTGMGYNEQFF
clone size: NA; J gene: TRBJ2-5; D gene: NA; V gene: TRBV5-6; CDR3 DNA: TGTGCCAGCAGCTCACAGAGACTCCCGGGGATTCAAGAGACCCAGTACTTC; CDR3 protein: CASSSQRLPGIQETQYF
clone size: NA; J gene: TRBJ1-6; D gene: NA; V gene: TRBV9; CDR3 DNA: TGTGCCAGCAGCGTAGGACAGTCGTTAGGTTCACCCCTCCACTTT; CDR3 protein: CASSVGQSLGSPLHF
clone size: NA; J gene: TRBJ1-6; D gene: NA; V gene: TRBV27; CDR3 DNA: TGTGCCAGCAGTTTATCGATGGCCGTGGGGAGCTCCTATAATTCACCCCTCCACTTT; CDR3 protein: CASSLSMAVGSSYNSPLHF
clone size: NA; J gene: TRBJ2-3; D gene: NA; V gene: TRBV7-9; CDR3 DNA: TGTGCCAGCAGCCCGCGGGACAGATTAGGCACAGATACGCAGTATTTT; CDR3 protein: CASSPRDRLGTDTQYF
clone size: NA; J gene: TRBJ2-7; D gene: TRBD1; V gene: TRBV7-9; CDR3 DNA: TGTGCCAGCAGCCCACAGGGGTTGTCCTACGAGCAGTACTTC; CDR3 protein: CASSPQGLSYEQYF
clone size: NA; J gene: TRBJ2-7; D gene: TRBD1; V gene: TRBV5-4; CDR3 DNA: TGTGCCAGCAGTTACCCGGGACAGGGGACCCTCGAGCAGTACTTC; CDR3 protein: CASSYPGQGTLEQYF
clone size: NA; J gene: TRBJ2-1; D gene: TRBD2; V gene: TRBV7-9; CDR3 DNA: TGTGCCAGCAGCTCCTTAGCGGGGGGGAAAAAGGAGCAGTTCTTC; CDR3 protein: CASSSLAGGKKEQFF
clone size: NA; J gene: TRBJ1-1; D gene: NA; V gene: TRBV28; CDR3 DNA: TGTGCCAGCAGCCGTTTGGCGGGCGACCCCAGAGCTTTCTTT; CDR3 protein: CASSRLAGDPRAFF
clone size: NA; J gene: TRBJ2-4; D gene: TRBD2; V gene: TRBV10-2; CDR3 DNA: TGCGCCAGCAGTGGTCTCGGGACTAGCGGGGGAGTTATAGCCAAAAACATTCAGTACTTC; CDR3 protein: CASSGLGTSGGVIAKNIQYF
clone size: NA; J gene: TRBJ2-7; D gene: NA; V gene: TRBV30; CDR3 DNA: TGTGCCTGGAGTGTGTTGGTGGGCCGGGAGCAGTACTTC; CDR3 protein: CAWSVLVGREQYF
clone size: NA; J gene: TRBJ2-7; D gene: TRBD1; V gene: TRBV30; CDR3 DNA: TGTGCCTGGAGTCCGCGATCCGGGACAGGGACCTACGAGCAGTACTTC; CDR3 protein: CAWSPRSGTGTYEQYF
clone size: NA; J gene: TRBJ2-3; D gene: TRBD2; V gene: TRBV7-9; CDR3 DNA: TGTGCCAGCAGCCCAGGACTAGCGGGGGAAAGCACAGATACGCAGTATTTT; CDR3 protein: CASSPGLAGESTDTQYF
clone size: NA; J gene: TRBJ2-3; D gene: TRBD1; V gene: TRBV10-3; CDR3 DNA: TGTGCCATCAGTGACCCCGGGACAGGGATGTCGGATACGCAGTATTTT; CDR3 protein: CAISDPGTGMSDTQYF
clone size: NA; J gene: TRBJ1-3; D gene: NA; V gene: TRBV6-6; CDR3 DNA: TGTGCCAGCAGCATAAAACAGGGCCAAACTGGAAACACCATATATTTT; CDR3 protein: CASSIKQGQTGNTIYF
clone size: NA; J gene: TRBJ1-3; D gene: NA; V gene: TRBV6-1; CDR3 DNA: TGTGCCAGCAGCCCCCCCCGGAGCTCTGGAAACACCATATATTTT; CDR3 protein: CASSPPRSSGNTIYF
clone size: NA; J gene: TRBJ1-2; D gene: NA; V gene: TRBV28; CDR3 DNA: TGTGCCAGCAGTTCATCCACCGGGGGAGCTAACTATGGCTACACCTTC; CDR3 protein: CASSSSTGGANYGYTF
clone size: NA; J gene: TRBJ2-2; D gene: NA; V gene: TRBV9; CDR3 DNA: TGTGCCAGCAGCCCAAGACAGGTCACCGGGGAGCTGTTTTTT; CDR3 protein: CASSPRQVTGELFF
clone size: NA; J gene: TRBJ2-1; D gene: TRBD2; V gene: TRBV12-5; CDR3 DNA: TGTGCTAGTGCTCTACCTCGGGACTACCTGGAGCAGTTCTTC; CDR3 protein: CASALPRDYLEQFF
clone size: NA; J gene: TRBJ2-1; D gene: NA; V gene: TRBV6-5; CDR3 DNA: TGTGCCAGCAGTTACCAAATCTACAATGAGCAGTTCTTC; CDR3 protein: CASSYQIYNEQFF
clone size: NA; J gene: TRBJ2-7; D gene: NA; V gene: TRBV5-1; CDR3 DNA: TGCGCCAGCAGCTTGACACGGAGTACCTACGAGCAGTACTTC; CDR3 protein: CASSLTRSTYEQYF
clone size: NA; J gene: TRBJ2-1; D gene: TRBD2; V gene: TRBV7-2; CDR3 DNA: TGTGCCAGCAGCGACGTACTAGCGAAGGAGCAGTTCTTC; CDR3 protein: CASSDVLAKEQFF
clone size: NA; J gene: TRBJ1-4; D gene: TRBD1; V gene: TRBV6-5; CDR3 DNA: TGTGCCAGCAGTTACTCTAAGCCTCACAGGGGTGAAAAACTGTTTTTT; CDR3 protein: CASSYSKPHRGEKLFF
clone size: once; J gene: TRBJ2-1; D gene: NA; V gene: TRBV29-1; CDR3 DNA: TGCAGCGTCCGGGACTTATACAATGAGCAGTTCTTC; CDR3 protein: CSVRDLYNEQFF
clone size: NA; J gene: TRBJ1-3; D gene: NA; V gene: TRBV5-1; CDR3 DNA: TGCGCCAGCAGCCTAGGCTTAAATGGAGAAAACACCATATATTTT; CDR3 protein: CASSLGLNGENTIYF
clone size: NA; J gene: TRBJ2-7; D gene: TRBD2; V gene: TRBV5-1; CDR3 DNA: TGCGCCAGCAGCTTGGACCCCGGGACTAGGCCAGAGCAGTACTTC; CDR3 protein: CASSLDPGTRPEQYF
clone size: NA; J gene: TRBJ2-6; D gene: NA; V gene: TRBV7-2; CDR3 DNA: TGTGCCAGCAGTTATCAGGGGTCTGGGGCCAACGTCCTGACTTTC; CDR3 protein: CASSYQGSGANVLTF
clone size: few; J gene: TRBJ1-2; D gene: TRBD1; V gene: TRBV18; CDR3 DNA: TGTGCCAGCTCACCGTCGGGACAGGCTGCTAACTATGGCTACACCTTC; CDR3 protein: CASSPSGQAANYGYTF
clone size: NA; J gene: TRBJ2-4; D gene: TRBD2; V gene: TRBV5-6; CDR3 DNA: TGTGCCAGCAGCTCTACCCCTGGAGCGGGGGGTATTCAGTACTTC; CDR3 protein: CASSSTPGAGGIQYF
clone size: NA; J gene: TRBJ2-7; D gene: NA; V gene: TRBV4-1; CDR3 DNA: TGCGCCAGCAGCCAAGGGGCAGTTAGCTCCTACGAGCAGTACTTC; CDR3 protein: CASSQGAVSSYEQYF
clone size: once; J gene: TRBJ2-1; D gene: TRBD2; V gene: TRBV30; CDR3 DNA: TGTGCTTCGGGACTAGCGGGCATCAATGAGCAGTTCTTC; CDR3 protein: CASGLAGINEQFF
clone size: NA; J gene: TRBJ2-6; D gene: NA; V gene: TRBV10-3; CDR3 DNA: TGTGCCATCAGTGGTTCTCTCGTGGTTCGGGGGTCCTCTGGGGCCAACGTCCTGACTTTC; CDR3 protein: CAISGSLVVRGSSGANVLTF
clone size: few; J gene: TRBJ1-4; D gene: TRBD1; V gene: TRBV27; CDR3 DNA: TGTGCCAGCAGTACCCAGGGACAGGGAGGACAAAAACTGTTTTTT; CDR3 protein: CASSTQGQGGQKLFF